This TCR beta chain appears in the sequencing data of a study of tumor-infiltrating lymphocytes in localized non-small cell lung cancer. Across the whole study: Some samples were collected after neoadjuvant chemotherapy; smokers, never-smokers and several histologies were included. Resected tumor was paired with non-adjacent uninvolved lung from the same patient. General study points: IM1 and IM2 tumors showed no difference in T-cell fraction.

In its sample, this clone was seen once. Its antigen is not identified. Measured with immunoSEQ multiplex PCR; TCRdb has only the in-frame clones, and not every one. Of some 13,000 clones in the sample, approximately 74% were seen once. The TCR comes from a human donor with non-small cell lung cancer. Input material: uninvolved lung tissue not adjacent to the tumor.

As DNA, the CDR3 is TGTGCCATCAGTGGGAGCGGGACCCCCTACGAGCAGTACTTC. This sequence encodes CAISGSGTPYEQYF. The chain couples TRBV10-3 to TRBJ2-7; 7 nucleotides agree with TRBD2. Per the germline V gene, CDR1 is ENHRY and CDR2 is SYGVKD. The V gene end was trimmed by 4 bases and the J gene end by 2 bases; junction bases not matched to a gene: 5. CDR3 size: 14 residues.